The 7 T cell receptor beta chains listed next were all sequenced from one sample in a study of shared clonotypes between healthy human individuals. The naive CD8 subset, CD45RO-negative cells positively selected for CCR7, excluded terminally differentiated effector memory CD45RA+ cells. The protocol was immunoSEQ multiplex PCR, while the TCRdb copy is restricted to in-frame clones and leaves out a portion. This table holds approximately 2,000,000 clones, roughly 93% found once. Sequencing used naive CD8+ T cells from PBMCs. These receptors originate from a man younger than 35 in good health. Some clones in this sample may be carry-over from other donors' samples.

This rearrangement joins TRBV28 to TRBJ2-1, with 9 bases that match TRBD1. CDR1 is MDHEN, CDR2 SYDVKM, per germline. With V trimmed by 0 bases and J by 8 bases, 5 bases remained unmatched. CDR3 length: 15 residues. The CDR3: CASSLWDRGEDEQFF. Here the CDR3 DNA reads TGTGCCAGCAGTTTATGGGACAGGGGCGAGGATGAGCAGTTCTTC.

The chain uses TRBV25-1 and TRBJ2-1; D ambiguous. The CDR3 extends over 13 amino acids. In germline, CDR1 is MGHDK, CDR2 SYGVNS. V lost 6 bases to trimming and J lost 6 bases, with 12 bases between them. The CDR3 here is CASSQLLGNEQFF. In DNA, the CDR3 is TGTGCCAGCAGCCAGCTGCTCGGCAATGAGCAGTTCTTC.

The chain uses TRBV9 and TRBJ2-5; D is ambiguous. Trimming removed 0 bases at V and 1 base at J, with 10 bases between. Germline lookup yields CDR1 SGDLS and CDR2 YYNGEE. The CDR3 sequence is 15 residues long. CDR3 sequence (DNA): TGTGCCAGCAGCGTAGCGGGCAGCCTCCAAGAGACCCAGTACTTC. Translation: CASSVAGSLQETQYF.

Regarding this clone: This sample also contains other DNA sequences that code for the same CDR3. The chain has TRBV6-1 and TRBJ1-1; maybe TRBD1 (6 bases). Germline CDR1 and CDR2: MNHNS and SASEGT. The CDR3 extends over 13 amino acids. Trimming stripped 6 bases from V and 2 bases from J, with 10 bases between. In DNA form, the CDR3 reads TGTGCCAGCAGCTGGACAGCCAACACTGAAGCTTTCTTT. Translation: CASSWTANTEAFF.

The CDR3 spells CASSSTMGTGRHTEAFF. CDR3 DNA sequence: TGCGCCAGCAGCTCAACAATGGGGACAGGGAGGCACACTGAAGCTTTCTTT. V and J are TRBV5-1 and TRBJ1-1; 9 bases line up with TRBD1. The germline CDR1 and CDR2 sequences are SGHRS and YFSETQ. After removal of 3 bases from V and 3 bases from J, the junction contained 12 bases not matched to a gene. This CDR3 spans 17 amino acids.

The chain has TRBV27 and TRBJ2-7; D may match TRBD1 or TRBD2 (6 bases each). Trimming shortened V by 2 bases and J by 2 bases, and 10 bases separated the two germline ends. The CDR3 totals 14 residues. Germline V gives CDR1 MNHEY, CDR2 SMNVEV (reference sequence). The CDR3 nucleotides read TGTGCCAGCAGTTTAAGGGGGGACCCCTACGAGCAGTACTTC. Translating it yields CASSLRGDPYEQYF.

This clone was found once. The V gene is TRBV7-6, the J gene TRBJ2-7, with TRBD2 as a possible D gene (7 bases). Germline CDR1 and CDR2: SGHVS and FNYEAQ. This CDR3 comprises 18 residues. Trimming took 3 bases from V and 0 from J, leaving 21 bases between them. The CDR3 spells CASSFLAGATNFSYEQYF. In DNA, the CDR3 is TGTGCCAGCAGCTTTTTGGCGGGGGCGACCAATTTCTCCTACGAGCAGTACTTC.